The 22 T cell receptor beta chains reported below all come from one sample, sequenced in a study of cytomegalovirus exposure and HLA in healthy donors. Primers: 60 Vbeta forward and 13 Jbeta reverse. Assay used: immunoSEQ multiplex PCR; TCRdb lists only in-frame clones, some missing. This sample yields under 100,000 clones, of which approximately 83% are seen a single time; approximately 3% belongs to the top ten. The sample taken for sequencing was PBMCs. The source is a man aged 40-50 years in good health and CMV-seronegative.

The genes are TRBV5-1 and TRBJ2-3; 14 bases agree with TRBD2. V was pared by 4 bases and J by 6 bases, with 7 bases of the junction left unmatched. This CDR3 is 16 amino acids long. The germline V gene has CDR1 SGHRS and CDR2 YFSETQ. CDR3 DNA: TGCGCCAGCAGCCCGGGACTAGCGGGGGCAGGGGATACGCAGTATTTT. Translated, it gives CASSPGLAGAGDTQYF.

This clone was seen only a few times. This rearrangement joins TRBV4-2 to TRBJ2-3; 9 bases fit TRBD2. The CDR3 has 15 residues. The V segment lost 1 base and the J segment 4 bases; nucleotides outside the gene matches: 3. Germline V gives CDR1 LGHNA, CDR2 YNFKEQ. This CDR3 is CASSQARGGPDTQYF. The DNA of the CDR3 is TGTGCCAGCAGCCAAGCGCGGGGGGGCCCAGATACGCAGTATTTT.

The gene calls are TRBV11-3 and TRBJ2-2; TRBD2 is a possible D gene (5 bases). The V and J ends lost 5 bases and 6 bases respectively, with 16 bases between them. Looked up from germline, CDR1 is SGHNT and CDR2 is YENEEA. This CDR3 has 15 residues. CDR3 coding DNA: TGTGCCAGCAGCCCCGAGGGTAGCGTCCCCGGGGAGCTGTTTTTT. Amino acid sequence: CASSPEGSVPGELFF.

This sequence joins TRBV18 and TRBJ1-1, with 11 bases that match TRBD1. The CDR3 is 16 residues long. V was pared by 4 bases and J by 0 bases, with 4 bases of the junction left unmatched. Per germline, CDR1 KGHSH and CDR2 LQKENI. The CDR3 DNA reads as TGTGCCAGCTCACGGGGGGGACAGGGGGTGAACACTGAAGCTTTCTTT. Its translation: CASSRGGQGVNTEAFF.

The chain has TRBV5-1 and TRBJ2-7; 7 positions match TRBD2. Germline V gives CDR1 SGHRS, CDR2 YFSETQ. The J segment lost 5 bases and the V segment lost 6 bases, leaving 20 bases of the junction unmatched. This CDR3 has 17 residues. CDR3 region: CASTSRAGFIPADEQYF. The CDR3 DNA follows: TGCGCCAGCACCTCGAGAGCGGGGTTTATTCCTGCCGACGAGCAGTACTTC.

The rearrangement joins TRBV7-3 to TRBJ2-7; 9 bases map to TRBD2. CDR3 length: 14 residues. V was pared by 8 bases and J by 4 bases, with 9 bases of the junction left unmatched. Per the germline V gene, CDR1 is SGHTA and CDR2 is FQGTGA. CDR3 DNA sequence: TGTGCCAGCTCCGCGGAGCGGGGGGCTTACGAGCAGTACTTC. Its translation is CASSAERGAYEQYF.

V gene TRBV6-4 combines with J gene TRBJ1-5, with D tentatively TRBD1 (5 bases). V was clipped by 2 bases and J by 0 bases, with 8 bases between them. Germline lookup yields CDR1 MRHNA and CDR2 SNTAGT. This CDR3 spans 15 amino acids. The CDR3 reads CASSDPGFSNQPQHF. CDR3 coding DNA: TGTGCCAGCAGTGACCCAGGGTTTAGCAATCAGCCCCAGCATTTT.

V is TRBV7-8 and J is TRBJ2-5; the match to TRBD2 covers 11 bases. CDR3 length: 14 amino acids. The germline V gene encodes CDR1 SGHVS and CDR2 FQNEAQ. The trim removed 6 bases at V and 5 bases at J, leaving 5 bases unmatched. Written as DNA, the CDR3 is TGTGCCAGCAGTACTAGCGGGGGAGGGGAGACCCAGTACTTC. Encoded protein: CASSTSGGGETQYF.

The chain uses TRBV14 and TRBJ2-2, with D perhaps matching TRBD2 (5 bases). Germline assignment: CDR1 SGHDN and CDR2 FVKESK. CDR3 length: 15 amino acids. Trimming cost V 2 bases and J 7 bases, with 14 bases left between them. The CDR3 nucleotides read TGTGCCAGCAGCCAACGTAGAGGGTATCTCGGGGAGCTGTTTTTT. It codes for CASSQRRGYLGELFF. Full variable domain (rest looked up from reference TRBV14 and TRBJ2-2): EAGVTQFPSHSVIEKGQTVTLRCDPISGHDNLYWYRRVMGKEIKFLLHFVKESKQDESGMPNNRFLAERTGGTYSTLKVQPAELEDSGVYFCASSQRRGYLGELFFGEGSRLTVL.

The chain has TRBV6-6 and TRBJ2-1, with 9 nucleotides matching TRBD1. Germline lookup yields CDR1 MNHNY and CDR2 SVGAGI (reference sequence). The V segment lost 6 bases and the J segment 6 bases; nucleotides outside the gene matches: 9. The CDR3 loop spans 15 amino acids. CDR3 region: CASRHRVQGANEQFF. In DNA form, the CDR3 reads TGTGCCAGCAGACACAGGGTACAGGGGGCCAATGAGCAGTTCTTC.

The chain has TRBV7-9 and TRBJ2-5, with D possibly TRBD1 on 6 matching bases. Germline V gene sequence: CDR1 SEHNR, CDR2 FQNEAQ (reference sequence). There are 13 residues in the CDR3. V lost 1 base and J 9 bases, leaving 12 bases between the germline ends. CDR3: CASSLDGPGAQYF. The CDR3 DNA is TGTGCCAGCAGCTTAGATGGCCCAGGGGCCCAGTACTTC.

V usage is TRBV18 and J usage is TRBJ1-2, with a tentative D call TRBD1 (6 bases). Germline V gene lookup returns CDR1 KGHSH and CDR2 LQKENI. V lost 6 bases to trimming and J lost 5 bases, with 13 bases between them. The CDR3 consists of 13 residues. CDR3 DNA: TGTGCCAGCTCCCGAGGGCAGGGGTATGGCTACACCTTC. This gives the protein CASSRGQGYGYTF.

The gene calls are TRBV27 and TRBJ1-1; D perhaps matches TRBD1 (5 bases). V lost 9 bases, J lost 4 bases, and 9 bases lay in between. The CDR3 loop spans 11 amino acids. Germline CDR1 is MNHEY and CDR2 is SMNVEV (reference sequence). This CDR3 is CASTGGTEAFF. CDR3 DNA: TGTGCCAGTACAGGTGGCACTGAAGCTTTCTTT.

V and J are TRBV7-2 and TRBJ2-1; the match to TRBD1 covers 9 bases. Germline loops: CDR1 SGHTA, CDR2 FQGNSA. This CDR3 has 16 amino acids. V dropped 2 bases and J dropped 10; count of bases not matched to a gene: 12. CDR3 coding DNA: TGTGCCAGCAGCTTATCCCCCGGGACAGGGCGTGGAGAGCAGTTCTTC. Encoded protein: CASSLSPGTGRGEQFF. Using reference TRBV7-2 and TRBJ2-1 for the parts outside the CDR3, the full variable domain is GAGVSQSPSNKVTEKGKDVELRCDPISGHTALYWYRQSLGQGLEFLIYFQGNSAPDKSGLPSDRFSAERTGGSVSTLTIQRTQQEDSAVYLCASSLSPGTGRGEQFFGPGTRLTVL.

In its sample, this clone was seen once. The chain carries TRBV14 and TRBJ2-7; a possible D gene is TRBD1 (6 bases). Germline CDR1 and CDR2: SGHDN and FVKESK. The CDR3 covers 15 residues. Trimming pared 3 bases from V and 0 bases from J, leaving 12 bases between. The CDR3 is CASSHRGQLSYEQYF. The CDR3 DNA reads as TGTGCCAGCAGCCATAGGGGACAACTCTCCTACGAGCAGTACTTC.

On this clone itself: Because it lacks the conserved phenylalanine or tryptophan at the end, this CDR3 is likely a read error. V usage is TRBV30 and J usage is TRBJ2-7; 10 bases fit TRBD1. The CDR3 totals 13 residues. The germline CDR1 and CDR2 sequences are GTSNPN and SVGIG (reference sequence). Germline trimming cut 3 bases from V and 6 bases from J; bases unmatched to any gene: 5. The CDR3 DNA follows: TGTGCCTGGAGCTTAGGACAGGGGGGCGAGCAGTACCTC. It specifies CAWSLGQGGEQYL.

The chain's CDR3 is CASSLLRGQGDTGELFF. The CDR3 DNA is TGCGCCAGCAGCCTTTTGCGGGGACAGGGTGACACCGGGGAGCTGTTTTTT. V usage is TRBV4-1 and J usage is TRBJ2-2, with 9 bases fitting TRBD1. Germline CDR1 is MGHRA and CDR2 is YSYEKL. V dropped 4 bases and J dropped 3; count of bases not matched to a gene: 9. There are 17 residues in the CDR3.

The chain is built from TRBV9 and TRBJ1-3, with D uncertain. Germline-derived CDR1 and CDR2 are SGDLS and YYNGEE. Trimming removed 4 bases at V and 3 bases at J, with 2 bases between. The CDR3 has 11 amino acids. CDR3 sequence: CASSYGNTIYF. CDR3 coding DNA: TGTGCCAGCAGCTATGGAAACACCATATATTTT. The variable domain in full, with the rest retrieved from reference TRBV9 and TRBJ1-3, is DSGVTQTPKHLITATGQRVTLRCSPRSGDLSVYWYQQSLDQGLQFLIQYYNGEERAKGNILERFSAQQFPDLHSELNLSSLELGDSALYFCASSYGNTIYFGEGSWLTVV.

The chain recombines TRBV28 with TRBJ2-5, with D uncertain. This CDR3 is 16 amino acids long. Germline lookup yields CDR1 MDHEN and CDR2 SYDVKM. The germline V and J ends were trimmed by 1 base and 2 bases, with 14 bases remaining between them. The CDR3 region has the DNA TGTGCCAGCAGTTTATTTTTTGAGGCAGAACAAGAGACCCAGTACTTC. It translates to CASSLFFEAEQETQYF.

V gene TRBV6-1 combines with J gene TRBJ2-2; the match to TRBD1 covers 7 bases. V lost 2 bases, J lost 6 bases, and 3 bases stayed unmatched. The CDR3 runs 14 residues. Germline CDR1 reads MNHNS; CDR2 reads SASEGT. The CDR3 DNA reads TGTGCCAGCAGTGAAACAGGGGAATCCGGGGAGCTGTTTTTT. This sequence encodes CASSETGESGELFF.

The chain links TRBV6-1 to TRBJ2-7, with 7 bases identical to TRBD1. This CDR3 has 13 residues. Germline loops: CDR1 MNHNS, CDR2 SASEGT. With 10 bases clipped from V and 3 bases from J, the junction kept 9 bases outside the gene matches. CDR3 nucleotide sequence: TGTGCCATCCACCGGGACAGTCTCTACGAGCAGTACTTC. Translation: CAIHRDSLYEQYF.

The chain joins TRBV11-2 to TRBJ1-1, with D tentatively TRBD1 (5 bases). V lost 5 bases to trimming and J lost 1 base, with 8 bases between them. The CDR3 runs 13 residues. CDR1 SGHAT and CDR2 FQNNGV come from the germline V gene. The CDR3 nucleotides are TGTGCCAGCAGCCCGGGGGGGAACACTGAAGCTTTCTTT. Protein product: CASSPGGNTEAFF.